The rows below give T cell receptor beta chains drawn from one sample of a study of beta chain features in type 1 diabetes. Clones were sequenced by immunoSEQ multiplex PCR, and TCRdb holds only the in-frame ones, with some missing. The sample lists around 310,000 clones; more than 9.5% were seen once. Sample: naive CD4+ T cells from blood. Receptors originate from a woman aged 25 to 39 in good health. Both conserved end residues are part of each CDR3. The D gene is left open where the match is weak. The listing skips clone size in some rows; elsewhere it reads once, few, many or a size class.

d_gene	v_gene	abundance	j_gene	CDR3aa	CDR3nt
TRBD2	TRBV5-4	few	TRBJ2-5	CAMRESETQYF	TGTGCCATGCGGGAGTCTGAGACCCAGTACTTC
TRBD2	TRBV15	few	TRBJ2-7	CATSSGAGGFYEQYF	TGTGCCACCAGCAGTGGCGCGGGAGGTTTCTACGAGCAGTACTTC
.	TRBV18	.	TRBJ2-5	CASSPRTAQETQYF	TGTGCCAGCTCACCACGGACTGCCCAAGAGACCCAGTACTTC
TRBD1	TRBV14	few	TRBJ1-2	CASSLDRVYGYTF	TGTGCCAGCAGCCTTGACAGGGTCTATGGCTACACCTTC
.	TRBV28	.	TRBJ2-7	CASSLPEGQVEQYF	TGTGCCAGCAGTTTGCCAGAGGGACAAGTGGAGCAGTACTTC
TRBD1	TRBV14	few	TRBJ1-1	CASSRYAGTVEAFF	TGTGCCAGCAGCCGGTATGCCGGGACAGTGGAAGCTTTCTTT
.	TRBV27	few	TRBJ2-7	CASSFTRSPYEQYF	TGTGCCAGCAGTTTCACTAGATCCCCCTACGAGCAGTACTTC
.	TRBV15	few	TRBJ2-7	CATSRVAGDHYEQYF	TGTGCCACCAGCAGAGTCGCAGGGGACCACTACGAGCAGTACTTC
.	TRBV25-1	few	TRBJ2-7	CASSESGSYEQYF	TGTGCCAGCAGTGAAAGTGGCAGCTACGAGCAGTACTTC
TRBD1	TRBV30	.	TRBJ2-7	CAWTLTGGGEQYF	TGTGCCTGGACCCTGACAGGGGGGGGCGAGCAGTACTTC
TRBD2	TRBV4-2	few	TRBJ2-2	CASSQFRGGANTGELFF	TGTGCCAGCAGCCAATTCCGCGGGGGGGCGAACACCGGGGAGCTGTTTTTT
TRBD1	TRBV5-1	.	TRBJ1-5	CASSLGGTANQPQHF	TGCGCCAGCAGCTTGGGTGGGACAGCGAATCAGCCCCAGCATTTT
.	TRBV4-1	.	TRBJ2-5	CASSRGGGEETQYF	TGCGCCAGCAGCCGCGGGGGCGGAGAAGAGACCCAGTACTTC
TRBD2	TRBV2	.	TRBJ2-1	CASSDSGLAGVNEQFF	TGTGCCAGCAGTGACTCCGGACTAGCGGGAGTCAATGAGCAGTTCTTC
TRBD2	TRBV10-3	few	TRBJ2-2	CAISELAGDTGELFF	TGTGCCATCAGTGAGTTAGCGGGGGACACCGGGGAGCTGTTTTTT
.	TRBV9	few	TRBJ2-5	CASSVGYSGQGETQYF	.
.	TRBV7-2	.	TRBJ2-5	CASSLAGVFQETQYF	TGTGCCAGCAGCTTGGCAGGGGTCTTCCAAGAGACCCAGTACTTC
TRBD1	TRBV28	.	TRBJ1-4	CASSLWTGANEKLFF	TGTGCCAGCAGTTTATGGACAGGGGCAAATGAAAAACTGTTTTTT
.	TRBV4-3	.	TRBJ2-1	CASSQEWRLEQFF	TGCGCCAGCAGCCAAGAATGGCGGCTTGAGCAGTTCTTC
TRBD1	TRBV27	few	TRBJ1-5	CASSGTGNQPQHF	TGTGCCAGCAGTGGGACAGGCAATCAGCCCCAGCATTTT
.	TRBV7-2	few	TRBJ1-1	CASRRTSNTEAFF	TGTGCCAGCAGGAGGACTTCCAACACTGAAGCTTTCTTT
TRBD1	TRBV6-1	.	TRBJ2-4	CASSGNRGRYLERGF	TGTGCCAGCAGTGGGAACAGGGGACGATACCTCGAGCGAGGCTTC
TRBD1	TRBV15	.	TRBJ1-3	CATSRDRESSGNTIYF	TGTGCCACCAGCAGGGACAGGGAGAGCTCTGGAAACACCATATATTTT
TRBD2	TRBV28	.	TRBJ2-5	CASSLPRTSGSFSQETQYF	TGTGCCAGCAGTTTACCGCGGACTAGCGGGAGTTTCAGTCAAGAGACCCAGTACTTC
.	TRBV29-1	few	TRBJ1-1	CSVEKVTGEAFF	TGCAGCGTTGAAAAGGTAACAGGTGAAGCTTTCTTT
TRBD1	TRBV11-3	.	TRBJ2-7	CASSWGQTEQYF	TGTGCCAGCAGCTGGGGACAGACCGAGCAGTACTTC
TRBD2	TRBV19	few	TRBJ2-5	CASSIVRTSGSLETQYF	TGTGCCAGTAGTATCGTAAGGACTAGCGGGAGCCTGGAGACCCAGTACTTC
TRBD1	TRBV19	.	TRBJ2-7	CASRGQGLGAEQYF	TGTGCCAGTAGGGGACAGGGGCTGGGGGCCGAGCAGTACTTC
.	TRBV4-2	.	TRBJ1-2	CASSQDRGGGVITF	TGTGCCAGCAGCCAAGACCGAGGGGGGGGCGTGATCACCTTC
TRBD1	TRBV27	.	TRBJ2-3	CASSLSIGRGSIDTQYF	TGTGCCAGCAGTTTATCGATCGGCAGGGGGAGTATAGATACGCAGTATTTT
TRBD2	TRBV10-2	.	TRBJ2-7	CASRTSGKTYEQYF	TGCGCCAGCAGGACTAGCGGGAAAACCTACGAGCAGTACTTC
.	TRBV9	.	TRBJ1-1	CASSVGGTMNTEAFF	TGTGCCAGCAGCGTAGGTGGGACAATGAACACTGAAGCTTTCTTT
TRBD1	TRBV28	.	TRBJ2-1	CASRGTGVDEQFF	TGTGCCAGCAGGGGTACAGGGGTCGATGAGCAGTTCTTC
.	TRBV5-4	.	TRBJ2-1	CASSLEGAHYNEQFF	TGTGCCAGCAGCTTGGAAGGGGCTCACTACAATGAGCAGTTCTTC
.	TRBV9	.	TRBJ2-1	CASSVEGWNEQFF	TGTGCCAGCAGCGTAGAGGGGTGGAATGAGCAGTTCTTC
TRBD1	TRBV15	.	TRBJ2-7	CATSRWGQGLPSYEQYF	TGTGCCACCAGCAGATGGGGACAGGGCCTCCCCTCCTACGAGCAGTACTTC
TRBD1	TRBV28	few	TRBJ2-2	CASTKTGFGTGELFF	TGTGCCAGCACCAAGACAGGGTTTGGCACCGGGGAGCTGTTTTTT
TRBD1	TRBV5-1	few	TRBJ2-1	CASSLAGQTYNEQFF	TGCGCCAGCAGCTTGGCGGGACAGACCTACAATGAGCAGTTCTTC
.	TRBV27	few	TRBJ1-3	CASTLSGNTIYF	TGTGCCAGCACCCTCTCTGGAAACACCATATATTTT
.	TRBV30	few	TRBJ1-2	CAWSVGTEQYGYTF	TGTGCCTGGAGTGTCGGAACAGAGCAATATGGCTACACCTTC
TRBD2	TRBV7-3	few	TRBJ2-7	CASSFLAGGGYEQYF	TGTGCCAGCAGCTTCCTAGCGGGAGGAGGCTACGAGCAGTACTTC
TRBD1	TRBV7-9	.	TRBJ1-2	CASSLAGQSYGYTF	TGTGCCAGCAGCTTAGCGGGACAGTCCTATGGCTACACCTTC
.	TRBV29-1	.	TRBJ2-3	CSVRAGASTDTQYF	TGCAGCGTCAGGGCAGGGGCTAGCACAGATACGCAGTATTTT
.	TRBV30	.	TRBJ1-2	CAWSRGPGDEGYTF	TGTGCCTGGAGTAGGGGACCAGGGGATGAGGGCTACACCTTC
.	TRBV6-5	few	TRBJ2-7	CASSYSSASREQYF	TGTGCCAGCAGTTACTCATCGGCCTCGCGGGAGCAGTACTTC
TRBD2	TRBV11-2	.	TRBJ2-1	CASSLVGTSSYNEQFF	TGTGCCAGCAGCTTAGTCGGGACTAGCTCCTACAATGAGCAGTTCTTC
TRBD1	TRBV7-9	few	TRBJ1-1	CASSMDNRGDTEAFF	TGTGCCAGCAGCATGGACAACAGGGGAGACACTGAAGCTTTCTTT
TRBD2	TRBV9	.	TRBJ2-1	CASSVGLAESSYNEQFF	TGTGCCAGCAGCGTCGGACTAGCGGAGAGCTCCTACAATGAGCAGTTCTTC
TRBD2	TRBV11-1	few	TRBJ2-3	CASSLGASGALPNADTQYF	TGTGCCAGCAGCTTAGGGGCTAGCGGGGCGTTGCCGAATGCAGATACGCAGTATTTT
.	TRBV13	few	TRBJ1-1	CASSLGPGEAFF	TGTGCCAGCAGCTTAGGTCCAGGGGAAGCTTTCTTT
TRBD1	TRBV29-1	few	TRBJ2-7	CSVNEGQGQQYF	TGCAGCGTTAACGAAGGACAGGGGCAACAGTACTTC
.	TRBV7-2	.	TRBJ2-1	CASSLQGYNEQFF	TGTGCCAGCAGCTTACAGGGTTACAATGAGCAGTTCTTC
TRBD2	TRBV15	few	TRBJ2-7	CATTPGLAGGGEQYF	TGTGCCACCACCCCGGGACTAGCGGGAGGAGGCGAGCAGTACTTC
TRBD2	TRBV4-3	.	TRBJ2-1	CASSQDVSGSYNEQFF	TGCGCCAGCAGCCAAGATGTTAGCGGGAGCTACAATGAGCAGTTCTTC